This T cell receptor (beta chain) was sequenced during a study of shared clonotypes between healthy human individuals. All of the donors resided in Nashville, Tennessee, and each was a Caucasian adult. Regarding this clone: No antigen is known for it.

Whole-study findings and limits: Naive CD4 clonotype sharing across several donors was around 5%. Researchers sampled blood only, noting tissue repertoires likely differ.

Assay used: immunoSEQ multiplex PCR; TCRdb lists only in-frame clones, some missing. The table has millions of clones, approximately 95% seen once. The V gene's germline CDR1 is MDHEN and CDR2 SYDVKM. Trimming took off 8 bases at V and 4 bases at J, with 11 bases between the two ends. The CDR3 length is 12 residues. V usage is TRBV28 and J usage is TRBJ1-2; a weak D match, TRBD1 (5 bases). The receptor was derived from a man aged 18-30 years in good health. Some clones in this sample may be carry-over from other donors' samples. The sample taken for sequencing was naive CD4+ T cells from PBMCs. As for subset: CD45RA+ positively selected. The CDR3 coding sequence is TGTGCCAGCGATACAGGAGCCTATGGCTACACCTTC. Its protein product is CASDTGAYGYTF.